These 21 T cell receptor beta chains were all obtained from the same sample, sequenced in a study of blood T cells in healthy people across ages. With a J-beta primer mix and a sample-barcoded 5' primer, a second PCR ran 7 to 11 cycles. TCRdb independently ran MiXCR on the 5' RACE reads; one entry per CDR3 protein. In the table there are hundreds of thousands of distinct CDR3 sequences, around 40% of which are singletons. Source material: blood. The receptors derive from an older woman in good health.

V gene TRBV9 combines with J gene TRBJ1-1; no firm D call. Germline V gives CDR1 SGDLS, CDR2 YYNGEE. The CDR3 is 15 amino acids. V was trimmed by 0 bases and J by 1 base, leaving 10 bases between them. CDR3: CASSVEVGENTEAFF. CDR3 DNA sequence: TGTGCCAGCAGCGTAGAGGTTGGGGAGAACACTGAAGCTTTCTTT.

The chain combines TRBV29-1 with TRBJ2-3, with a possible D match to TRBD2 (6 bases). This CDR3 has 13 residues. The V end lost 7 bases, the J end lost 2 bases, and 13 bases lay between the germline ends. Germline CDR1 is SQVTM and CDR2 is ANQGSEA. In nucleotides, the CDR3 is TGCAGCGCGAGCGGGTCGGACACAGATACGCAGTATTTT. Translating gives CSASGSDTDTQYF.

The rearrangement joins TRBV3-1 to TRBJ2-1, with 12 bases fitting TRBD2. V was pared by 5 bases and J by 6 bases, with 8 bases of the junction left unmatched. Germline CDR1 reads LGHDT; CDR2 reads YNNKEL (reference sequence). The CDR3 has 16 residues. The CDR3 spells CASSDRLAGGLNEQFF. DNA of the CDR3: TGTGCCAGCAGCGACCGGCTAGCGGGGGGGCTCAATGAGCAGTTCTTC.

This clonotype was counted between two and nine times. The J gene is TRBJ2-1, the V gene TRBV24-1; 13 nucleotides agree with TRBD2. The germline V gene encodes CDR1 KGHDR and CDR2 SFDVKD. The CDR3 sequence is 17 residues long. After removal of 0 bases from V and 10 bases from J, the junction contained 8 bases not matched to a gene. CDR3 residues: CATSDLLAGLAGCEQFF. As DNA, the CDR3 is TGTGCCACCAGTGATTTGCTCGCGGGACTAGCGGGGTGCGAGCAGTTCTTC.

The chain recombines TRBV3-1 with TRBJ2-4, with 9 bases aligning to TRBD1. Trimming removed 4 bases from V and 9 bases from J; junction bases left unmatched: 10. CDR1 and CDR2 from the germline V gene are LGHDT and YNNKEL (reference sequence). The CDR3 extends over 15 amino acids. The CDR3 is CASSPGGDRETIQYF. The DNA for the CDR3 is TGTGCCAGCAGCCCGGGTGGGGACAGGGAAACCATTCAGTACTTC.

To note about this clonotype: Germline and junction disagree at one end, which may indicate a read error. The chain has TRBV5-1 and TRBJ2-7; possible D gene TRBD1, 7 bases. Germline V gene data show CDR1 as SGHRS and CDR2 as YFSETQ. The CDR3 loop spans 15 amino acids. The CDR3 sequence: CASSQGQAGSYKQYF. CDR3 coding DNA: TGCGCCAGCAGCCAAGGACAGGCGGGATCCTACAAGCAGTACTTC.

The V call is TRBV6-5, the J call TRBJ2-7; 11 bases match TRBD2. The V segment lost 2 bases and the J segment 7 bases; nucleotides outside the gene matches: 10. The CDR3 totals 16 residues. Germline CDR1 and CDR2: MNHEY and SVGAGI. CDR3 nucleotide sequence: TGTGCCAGCAGTTACGGGTTAACTAGCGGGGGTGGTGAGCAGTACTTC. Translation: CASSYGLTSGGGEQYF.

With regard to this clonotype: Germline is not matched at one junction end, which may reflect a read error. This chain connects TRBV29-1 to TRBJ2-1; the D call may be TRBD1 or TRBD2 (5 bases each). The germline CDR1 and CDR2 sequences are SQVTM and ANQGSEA. This CDR3 spans 12 amino acids. CDR3 in amino acids: CSVEGTTQEQFF. CDR3 nucleotide sequence: TGCAGCGTCGAAGGGACCACCCAAGAGCAGTTCTTC.

V usage is TRBV3-1 and J usage is TRBJ2-5; TRBD1 agrees at 11 bases. J gave up 4 bases and V 1 base, and 2 bases lay outside the gene matches. This CDR3 contains 15 residues. Germline-derived CDR1 and CDR2 are LGHDT and YNNKEL (reference sequence). The CDR3 reads CASSQAGTGGETQYF. In nucleotides, the CDR3 is TGTGCCAGCAGCCAAGCCGGGACAGGGGGAGAGACCCAGTACTTC.

This clonotype appeared a few times. The chain combines TRBV4-3 with TRBJ2-7; 8 nucleotides agree with TRBD2. Looked up from germline, CDR1 is LGHNA and CDR2 is YSLEER. This CDR3 has 16 amino acids. The V gene end was trimmed by 4 bases and the J gene end by 7 bases; junction bases not matched to a gene: 15. CDR3 in DNA: TGCGCCAGCAGCCCTGTACTAGCGGTTTCCTACAATGAGCAGTACTTC. It translates to CASSPVLAVSYNEQYF.

The V call is TRBV15, the J call TRBJ2-5; 11 nucleotides line up with TRBD2. J lost 2 bases, V lost 9 bases, and 8 bases had no gene match. The germline V gene has CDR1 LNHNV and CDR2 YYDKDF (reference sequence). The CDR3 covers 15 residues. As DNA, the CDR3 is TGTGCCACAAGTAGACTAGCGGGAAGACAAGAGACCCAGTACTTC. As protein: CATSRLAGRQETQYF.

This clonotype was observed a single time. The chain is built from TRBV28 and TRBJ2-5; D may be TRBD2 (7 bases). Germline-derived CDR1 and CDR2 are MDHEN and SYDVKM. CDR3 length: 15 amino acids. The germline V and J ends were trimmed by 5 bases and 1 base, with 14 bases remaining between them. The CDR3 DNA follows: TGTGCCAGCAGTGAGGTGGGGGGGCCCCAAGAGACCCAGTACTTC. It yields the protein CASSEVGGPQETQYF.

The chain joins TRBV20-1 to TRBJ2-7; weak D call: TRBD2 (6 bases). Germline V CDR1 and CDR2: DFQATT, SNEGSKA (reference sequence). The CDR3 loop spans 14 amino acids. V was cut by 3 bases and J by 6 bases, with 18 bases left in between. The DNA of the CDR3 is TGCAGTGCTAGTGTGACAAGCCTAGCGCGCGAGCAGTACTTC. This gives the protein CSASVTSLAREQYF.

This clonotype occurred a few times. This chain links TRBV28 with TRBJ2-7; D may be TRBD1 (6 bases). V shed 6 bases and J shed 0 bases, with 15 bases lying between them. Germline lookup yields CDR1 MDHEN and CDR2 SYDVKM. This CDR3 comprises 15 residues. The CDR3 DNA is TGTGCCAGCAGCCAACGGACAGCCGCCTCCTACGAGCAGTACTTC. This codes for CASSQRTAASYEQYF.

This clonotype was counted at least ten times. A much larger clone differs from this one at a single base, so this may be a read error. The chain joins TRBV5-1 to TRBJ2-5; 9 bases align to TRBD1. This CDR3 is 16 amino acids long. The trim removed 0 bases at V and 11 bases at J, leaving 14 bases unmatched. CDR1 and CDR2 (germline): SGHRS, YFSETQ. This CDR3 is CASSLVPGQGNNEQYF. CDR3 bases: TGCGCCAGCAGCTTGGTCCCGGGACAGGGTAACAATGAGCAGTACTTC.

This chain uses TRBV4-1 with TRBJ1-5, with D unclear. Trimming shortened V by 0 bases and J by 4 bases, and 10 bases separated the two germline ends. The CDR3 has 15 residues. Germline V gene data show CDR1 as MGHRA and CDR2 as YSYEKL. CDR3 loop: CASSQEGGENQPQHF. The CDR3 nucleotides read TGCGCCAGCAGCCAAGAGGGCGGCGAAAATCAGCCCCAGCATTTT.

The genes are TRBV25-1 and TRBJ1-1; 11 nucleotides align to TRBD1. CDR3 length: 16 residues. J lost 1 base, V lost 2 bases, and 3 bases had no gene match. Per germline, CDR1 MGHDK and CDR2 SYGVNS. The CDR3 is CASSEPGQGANTEAFF. The CDR3 coding sequence is TGTGCCAGCAGTGAACCCGGACAGGGGGCGAACACTGAAGCTTTCTTT.

CDR3 loop: CASLGQGRYEQYF. CDR3 nucleotide sequence: TGTGCCAGCCTTGGACAGGGCCGCTACGAGCAGTACTTC. The chain uses TRBV7-9 and TRBJ2-7, with 8 positions matching TRBD1. J lost 3 bases, V lost 8 bases, and 6 bases had no gene match. Germline lookup yields CDR1 SEHNR and CDR2 FQNEAQ (reference sequence). There are 13 residues in the CDR3.

This sequence joins TRBV6-5 and TRBJ2-3; 12 bases line up with TRBD2. The CDR3 covers 16 residues. Germline V gene sequence: CDR1 MNHEY, CDR2 SVGAGI. The V and J ends lost 4 bases and 5 bases, in that order; junction bases with no gene match: 7. CDR3 nucleotide sequence: TGTGCCAGCAGTTCCCCGACTAGCGGGGGTCAAGATACGCAGTATTTT. It encodes CASSSPTSGGQDTQYF.

This sequence joins TRBV6-2 or TRBV6-3 and TRBJ2-7; 7 bases map to TRBD2. The last part of the DNA fits TRBJ2-5 better; the J call may be wrong. The V gene's germline CDR1 is MNHEY and CDR2 SVGEGT. The CDR3 loop spans 15 amino acids. The CDR3 spells CASTLGGGWGETQYF. CDR3 bases: TGTGCCAGCACCCTCGGCGGGGGTTGGGGAGAGACCCAGTACTTC.

The CDR3 here is CSVEVTGSSYNEQFF. The CDR3 nucleotides read TGCAGCGTTGAAGTAACAGGGTCCTCCTACAATGAGCAGTTCTTC. V is TRBV29-1 and J is TRBJ2-1; possible D gene TRBD1, 6 bases. CDR1 SQVTM and CDR2 ANQGSEA come from the germline V gene. The CDR3 totals 15 residues. Trimming cost V 1 base and J 0 bases, with 10 bases left between them.